This T cell receptor beta chain was documented in a study of T cells in Graves' hyperthyroidism and ophthalmopathy (dated by TCRdb to between 2017 and 2020). About the study as a whole: Peripheral blood was collected at initial diagnosis, before any treatment. For training and testing, the 100 or so patients in the discovery cohort were randomly divided in a 7:3 ratio. To identify distinguishing TCR V-J signatures, a discovery cohort of some 100 patients was used, comprising 40 to 45 with Graves' ophthalmopathy and about 59 with stable Graves' hyperthyroidism. Once sampling was done, hyperthyroidism patients were given methimazole at a starting dose of 30 mg daily, whereas ophthalmopathy patients were given high-dose intravenous methylprednisolone. In addition, the study compared T-cell repertoires in thyroid tissue and in blood from several Graves' hyperthyroidism patients. TCR Vbeta CDR3 sequencing of around 130 peripheral blood samples (43 ophthalmopathy, under 80 hyperthyroidism and roughly 17 progressor patients) is reported in the paper. Whether ophthalmopathy could be predicted prospectively was tested in an independent validation cohort made up of about 20 hyperthyroidism patients plus 17 patients who later progressed to ophthalmopathy.

A word on this clonotype: What this receptor recognizes is not known. Base qualities are not provided; no much larger clone lies one nucleotide away.

The paper's findings and limits, for the study overall: No statistical method was used to fix the sample size in advance, and group allocation was not hidden from the investigators. Most expanded thyroid clonotypes (frequency above 0.001) were also detected in blood, a finding suggesting that blood repertoires may reflect thyroid immune responses. A model built on a 13 V-J signature distinguished ophthalmopathy from stable hyperthyroidism, reaching 87.88% sensitivity and about 81% specificity in cross-validation and 80%/75% in testing. In validation, progression to ophthalmopathy was predicted by the model with 70.59% sensitivity and about 72% specificity, a median of about 6.8 months before onset.

Graves' hyperthyroidism was defined as stable when no progression to ophthalmopathy occurred over 18 months of follow-up. The hyperthyroidism patients were between 18 and 65 years old and newly diagnosed, with a disease duration of less than 2 months. Exclusion was applied to patients with uncontrolled infections, other autoimmune diseases, pregnancy or lactation. Diagnoses were established on the basis of clinical symptoms, serum thyroxine and TRAb, thyroid ultrasound, and orbital computed tomography. PBMCs were isolated from more than 8 ml of fresh peripheral blood by Ficoll-Paque density gradient centrifugation. Trizol reagent was used to extract total RNA, and RNA quality was then checked on an Agilent 2100 Bioanalyzer. TCR beta CDR3 regions were amplified from RNA transcripts. For the first round of RT-PCR on the TCR CDR3, the HTBI primer set was used together with the Qiagen OneStep RT-PCR kit. The libraries were constructed in a second round of multiplex PCR and then size-selected and purified. Sequencing of the libraries was done on an Illumina HiSeq2000 using paired-end 100 bp reads. In the paper's pipeline: SOAPnuke was used to process the raw data, removing reads that contained adapters or uncalled bases, had a mean Phred below 15, or lacked an exact match to the constant primer or identifier. High-quality paired reads were merged using COPE v1.2.5, and each unique nucleotide sequence was defined as a clonotype. Clonotypes were aligned to IMGT TRBV, TRBD and TRBJ reference segments using MiTCR v1.1. The analysis was restricted to V-J combinations with a frequency above 0.0001, which together covered 99.2% of the repertoires. A TCS score was defined as the ratio of F50 (clonal expansion) to E x V (chaos), with BLOSUM62-based TCRdist applied between CDR3 peptides within each V-J. Welch's t-statistics and random forest reduced several hundred V-J features to 13, which were used in a naive Bayes classifier (R e1071). TCRdb handled the public reads itself, with Q25 trimming in fastp and clone calling in MiXCR, and kept productive beta chains. CDR3 protein sequences are deduplicated, and each keeps its most common genes and DNA. TCRdb, not the original authors, processed these V and J calls. Across this sample there are about 560,000 distinct CDR3 sequences, with 14% seen only once. Over 11% of the sample comes from the top ten.

From the germline V gene (reference sequence), CDR1 is MNHEY and CDR2 is SMNVEV. V and J are trimmed by 7 bases and 6 bases, and the gene matches miss 12 bases of the junction. The cysteine opens and the phenylalanine closes a CDR3 of 15 amino acids. The sequence is cut down to CDR3 DNA, 45 bases in frame from base 1. The sequenced material came from blood. The receptor chain draws on TRBV27 and TRBJ2-3; 8 bases in the middle match TRBD1. The TCR was taken from a middle-aged woman with Graves' hyperthyroidism. The DNA sequence reads TGTGCCAGCACCTCGGGACAGGCGACGACGGATACGCAGTATTTT. Translated, it reads CASTSGQATTDTQYF.